This T cell receptor beta chain was sequenced during a study of T cell repertoires in cytomegalovirus infection. Study at large: Selected CMV epitopes included recently identified HLA-C-restricted ones as well as well-studied HLA-B-restricted ones. Study-wide results and limits: The response measured ex vivo was dominated by TCR beta clonotypes (HLA-C-restricted and CMV-specific).

Worth noting for this clonotype: Its antigen is not identified.

CDR1 is MNHEY, CDR2 SMNVEV, per germline (reference sequence). The CDR3 covers 14 residues. Trimming removed 5 bases at V and 8 bases at J, with 18 bases between. TCRdb processed the reads anew with MiXCR; each CDR3 protein has one entry. The sample yields 900,000 to 950,000 distinct CDR3 sequences, 25% to 40% seen once. Sequences were derived from cultured CD8+ T cells from PBMCs, sampled from culture after CMV antigen stimulation. The TCR was taken from a human donor in good health (CMV status not recorded). Some clones in this sample may be carry-over from other donors' samples. This chain connects TRBV27 to TRBJ1-2, with unresolved D. The CDR3 DNA reads as TGTGCCAGCAGTGGCCGGGGAAGGCGCTTAGGCTACACCTTC. Amino acid sequence: CASSGRGRRLGYTF.